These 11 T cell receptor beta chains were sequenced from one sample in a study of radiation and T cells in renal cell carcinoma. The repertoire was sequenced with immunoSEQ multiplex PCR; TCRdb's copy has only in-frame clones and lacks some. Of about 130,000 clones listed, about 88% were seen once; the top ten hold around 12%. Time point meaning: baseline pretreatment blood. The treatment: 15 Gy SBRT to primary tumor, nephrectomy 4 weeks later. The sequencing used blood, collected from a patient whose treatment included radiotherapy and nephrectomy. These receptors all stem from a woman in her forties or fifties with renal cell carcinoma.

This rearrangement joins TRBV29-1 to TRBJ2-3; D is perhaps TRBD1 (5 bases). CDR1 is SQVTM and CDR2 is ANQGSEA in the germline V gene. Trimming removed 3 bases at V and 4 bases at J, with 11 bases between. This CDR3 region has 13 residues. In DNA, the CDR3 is TGCAGCGTTGATATCCAGGGATCAGATACGCAGTATTTT. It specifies CSVDIQGSDTQYF.

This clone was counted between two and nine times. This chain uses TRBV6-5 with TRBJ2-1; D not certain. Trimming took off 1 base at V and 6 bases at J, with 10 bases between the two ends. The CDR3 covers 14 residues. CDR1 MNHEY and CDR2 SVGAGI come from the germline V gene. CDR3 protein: CASSYYPGRNEQFF. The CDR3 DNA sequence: TGTGCCAGCAGTTACTATCCTGGGCGCAATGAGCAGTTCTTC.

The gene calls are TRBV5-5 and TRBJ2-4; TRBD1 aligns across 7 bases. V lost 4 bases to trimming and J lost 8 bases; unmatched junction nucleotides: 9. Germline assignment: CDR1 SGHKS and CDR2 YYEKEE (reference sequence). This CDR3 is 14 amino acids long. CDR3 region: CASSPDRVVYIQYF. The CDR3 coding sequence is TGTGCCAGCAGCCCCGACAGGGTAGTATACATTCAGTACTTC.

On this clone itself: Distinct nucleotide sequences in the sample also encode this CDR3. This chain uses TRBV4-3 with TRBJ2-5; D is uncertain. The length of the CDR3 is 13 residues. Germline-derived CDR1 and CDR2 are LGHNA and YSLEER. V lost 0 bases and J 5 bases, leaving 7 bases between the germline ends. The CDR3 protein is CASSQDLRETQYF. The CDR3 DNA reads TGCGCCAGCAGCCAAGACTTACGGGAGACCCAGTACTTC.

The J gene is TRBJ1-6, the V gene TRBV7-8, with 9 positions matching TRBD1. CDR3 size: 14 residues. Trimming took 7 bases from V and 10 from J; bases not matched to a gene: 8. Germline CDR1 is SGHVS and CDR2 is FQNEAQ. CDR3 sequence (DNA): TGTGCCAGCACTGCGGACAGGGGAGAGTCACCCCTCCACTTT. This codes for CASTADRGESPLHF.

Here the CDR3 reads CASSPTSGGLGETQYF. The CDR3 coding sequence is TGCGCCAGCAGCCCAACTAGCGGGGGATTGGGAGAGACCCAGTACTTC. V and J are TRBV5-1 and TRBJ2-5; 11 nucleotides agree with TRBD2. Germline V gene lookup returns CDR1 SGHRS and CDR2 YFSETQ. The CDR3 is made up of 16 amino acids. The V and J ends lost 4 bases and 4 bases, in that order; junction bases with no gene match: 9.

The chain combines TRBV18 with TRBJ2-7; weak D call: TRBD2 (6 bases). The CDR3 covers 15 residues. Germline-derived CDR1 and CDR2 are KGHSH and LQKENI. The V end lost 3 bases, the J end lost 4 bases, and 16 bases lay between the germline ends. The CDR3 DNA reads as TGTGCCAGCTCACCTCGGGGGACGTCGCTTTACGAGCAGTACTTC. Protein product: CASSPRGTSLYEQYF.

DNA for the CDR3: TGTGCCAGCAGCAGCTACTACTCTGGAAACACCATATATTTT. Translating it yields CASSSYYSGNTIYF. J is TRBJ1-3 and V is TRBV11-2; D is uncertain. V was pared by 5 bases and J by 0 bases, with 8 bases between. The CDR3 runs to 14 residues. CDR1 is SGHAT and CDR2 is FQNNGV in the germline V gene.

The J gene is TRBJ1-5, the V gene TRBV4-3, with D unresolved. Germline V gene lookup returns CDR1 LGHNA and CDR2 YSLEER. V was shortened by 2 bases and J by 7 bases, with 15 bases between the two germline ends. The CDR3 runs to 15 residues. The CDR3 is CASSQNRREGQPQHF. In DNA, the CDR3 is TGCGCCAGCAGCCAAAACCGGAGGGAGGGACAGCCCCAGCATTTT.

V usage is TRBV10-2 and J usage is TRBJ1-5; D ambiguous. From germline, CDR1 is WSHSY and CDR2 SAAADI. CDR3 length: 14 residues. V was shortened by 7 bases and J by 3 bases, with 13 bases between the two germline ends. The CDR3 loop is CASTPAGFNQPQHF. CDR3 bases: TGCGCCAGCACCCCTGCAGGCTTCAATCAGCCCCAGCATTTT.

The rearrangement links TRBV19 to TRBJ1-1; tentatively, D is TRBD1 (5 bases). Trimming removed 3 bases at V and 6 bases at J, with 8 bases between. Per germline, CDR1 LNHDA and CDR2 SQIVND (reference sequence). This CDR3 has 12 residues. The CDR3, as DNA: TGTGCCAGTAGTATGCAACAGGCTGAAGCTTTCTTT. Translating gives CASSMQQAEAFF.